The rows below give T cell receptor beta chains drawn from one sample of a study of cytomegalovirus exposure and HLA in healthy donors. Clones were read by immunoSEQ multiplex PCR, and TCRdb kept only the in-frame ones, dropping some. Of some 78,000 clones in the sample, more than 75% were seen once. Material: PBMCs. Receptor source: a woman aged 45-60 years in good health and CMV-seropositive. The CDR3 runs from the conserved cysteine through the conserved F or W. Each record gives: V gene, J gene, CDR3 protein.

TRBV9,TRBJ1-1,CASSVAPRVTEAFF
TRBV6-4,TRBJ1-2,CASSVELGGKSGYTF
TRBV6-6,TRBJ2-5,CASTPRGRAETQYF
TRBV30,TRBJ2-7,CAWSSRFQQYF
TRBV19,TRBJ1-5,CASSISGFQPQHF
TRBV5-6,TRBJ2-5,CASSYRLSGRETQYF
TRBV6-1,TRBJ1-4,CASSGWSGEKLFF
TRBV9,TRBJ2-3,CASSGLAGIIDTQYF
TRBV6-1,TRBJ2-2,CASSVTSGSFYTGELFF
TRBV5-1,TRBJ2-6,CASTIGGTSGANVLTF
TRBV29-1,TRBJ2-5,CSVQRGGTGQETQYF
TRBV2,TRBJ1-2,CASSVIRGGNTF
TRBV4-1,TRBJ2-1,CASSQLGGSSYNEQFF
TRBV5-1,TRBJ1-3,CASSLSTADSLSGNTIYF
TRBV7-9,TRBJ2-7,CASSLDSSYEQYF
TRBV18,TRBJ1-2,CASSPIGPTTNYGYTF
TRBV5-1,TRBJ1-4,CASSLAGTENEKLFF
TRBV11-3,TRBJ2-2,CASSLDFSGELFF
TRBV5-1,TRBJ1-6,CASSLPAGGLSPLHF
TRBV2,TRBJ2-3,CASLIGQISTDTQYF
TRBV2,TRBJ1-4,CASIRGMDEKLFF
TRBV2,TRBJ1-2,CASSAESSQFNYGYTF
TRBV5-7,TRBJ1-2,CASSLELRGELGYTF
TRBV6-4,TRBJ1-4,CASSKTGGGNEKLFF
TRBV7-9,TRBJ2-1,CASSLVSYNEQFF
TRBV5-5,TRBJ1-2,CASSLAGSNYGYTF
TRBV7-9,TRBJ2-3,CASSSGQGVTDTQYF
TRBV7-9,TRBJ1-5,CASSLGDRSNQPQHF
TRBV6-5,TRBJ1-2,CASSATGSGYTF
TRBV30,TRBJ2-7,CAWSEGAGLHEQYF
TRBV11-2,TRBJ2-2,CASSLERLSGELFF
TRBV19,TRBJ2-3,CASSIRGGPRELDTQYF
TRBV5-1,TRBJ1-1,CASSLQGAWTEAFF
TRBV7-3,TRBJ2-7,CASSPTGQGNHEQYF
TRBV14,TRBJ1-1,CASSQSRGGNTEAFF
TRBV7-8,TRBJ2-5,CASSTSGGVLETQYF
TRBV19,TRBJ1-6,CASSRQLNSPLHF
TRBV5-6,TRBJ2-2,CASSLVGGANTGELFF
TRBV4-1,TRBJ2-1,CASSLDRGSYNEQFF
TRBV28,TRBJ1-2,CASSTQGSGYTF
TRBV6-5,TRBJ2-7,CASSYSNAGYEQYF
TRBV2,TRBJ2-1,CASSSATGRLAGGLF
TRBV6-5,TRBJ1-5,CASTPGGVRQPQHF
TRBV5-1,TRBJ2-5,CASSLGSGDGETQYF
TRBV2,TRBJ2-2,CARGATGLTGELFF
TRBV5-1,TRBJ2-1,CASSFGGASNEQFF
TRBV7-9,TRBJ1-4,CASSSGQGGYEKLFF
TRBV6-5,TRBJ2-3,CASSLGGAGDTQYF
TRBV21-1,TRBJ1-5,CASSKPPPVSNQPQHF
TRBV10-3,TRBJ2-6,CAISVRQGGRAGANVLTF